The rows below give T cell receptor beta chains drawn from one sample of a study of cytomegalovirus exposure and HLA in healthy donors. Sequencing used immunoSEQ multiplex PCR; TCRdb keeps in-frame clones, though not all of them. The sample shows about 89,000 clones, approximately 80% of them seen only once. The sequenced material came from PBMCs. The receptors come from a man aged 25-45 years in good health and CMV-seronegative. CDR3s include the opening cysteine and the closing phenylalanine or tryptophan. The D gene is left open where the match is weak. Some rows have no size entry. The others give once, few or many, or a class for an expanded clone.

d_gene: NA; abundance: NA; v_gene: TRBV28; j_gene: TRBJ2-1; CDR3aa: CASSFRLSSYNEQFF; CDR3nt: TGTGCCAGCAGTTTTCGTCTGAGCTCCTACAATGAGCAGTTCTTC
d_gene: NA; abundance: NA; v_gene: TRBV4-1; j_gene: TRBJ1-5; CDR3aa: CASSPGQFNQPQHF; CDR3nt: TGCGCCAGCAGCCCCGGACAGTTTAATCAGCCCCAGCATTTT
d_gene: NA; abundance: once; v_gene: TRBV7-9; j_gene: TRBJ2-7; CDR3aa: CSSSLRDTSYEQYF; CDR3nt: TGTTCCAGCAGCCTAAGGGACACCTCCTACGAGCAGTACTTC
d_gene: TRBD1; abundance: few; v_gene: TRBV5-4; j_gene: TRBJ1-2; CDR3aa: CASSLGDRASGYTF; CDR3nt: TGTGCCAGCAGCTTGGGGGACAGGGCGAGTGGCTACACCTTC
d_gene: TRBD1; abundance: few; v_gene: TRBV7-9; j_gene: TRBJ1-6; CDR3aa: CASSRQGQGNSPLHF; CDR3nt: TGTGCCAGCAGCCGACAGGGGCAGGGGAATTCACCCCTCCACTTT
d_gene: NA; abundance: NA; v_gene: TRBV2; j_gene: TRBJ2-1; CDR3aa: CASSASLGDTGEQFF; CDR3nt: TGTGCCAGCAGTGCTAGTCTGGGTGATACAGGTGAGCAGTTCTTC
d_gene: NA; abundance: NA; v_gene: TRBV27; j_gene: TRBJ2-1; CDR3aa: CASSSLGGADIYNEQFF; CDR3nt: TGTGCCAGCAGTTCGCTTGGAGGGGCCGATATTTACAATGAGCAGTTCTTC
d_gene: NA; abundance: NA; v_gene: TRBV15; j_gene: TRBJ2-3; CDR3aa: CATGSESVADTQYF; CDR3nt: TGTGCCACCGGGTCGGAGTCGGTCGCAGATACGCAGTATTTT
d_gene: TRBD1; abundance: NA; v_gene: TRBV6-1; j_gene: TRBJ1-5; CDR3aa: CASSIQGAGNQPQHF; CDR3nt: TGTGCCAGCAGTATTCAGGGGGCTGGCAATCAGCCCCAGCATTTT
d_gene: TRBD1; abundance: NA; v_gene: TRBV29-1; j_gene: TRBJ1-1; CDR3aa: CSGETGGITEAFF; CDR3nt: TGCAGCGGGGAGACAGGGGGCATCACTGAAGCTTTCTTT
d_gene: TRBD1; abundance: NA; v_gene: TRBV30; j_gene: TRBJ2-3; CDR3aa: CAWTPGQSLPDTQYF; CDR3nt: TGTGCCTGGACACCGGGACAGAGTTTGCCAGATACGCAGTATTTT
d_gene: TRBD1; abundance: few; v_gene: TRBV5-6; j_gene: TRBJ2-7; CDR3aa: CASSWMDRGLKEQYF; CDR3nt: TGTGCCAGCAGTTGGATGGACAGGGGGCTCAAAGAGCAGTACTTC
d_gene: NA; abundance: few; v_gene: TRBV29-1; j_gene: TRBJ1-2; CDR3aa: CSVEAGNRGYTF; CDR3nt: TGCAGCGTTGAAGCGGGGAATCGTGGCTACACCTTC
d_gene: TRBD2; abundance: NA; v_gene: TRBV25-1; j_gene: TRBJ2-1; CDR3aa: CASEMLGTSYGEQFF; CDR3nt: TGTGCCAGCGAGATGCTGGGGACTAGCTACGGTGAGCAGTTCTTC
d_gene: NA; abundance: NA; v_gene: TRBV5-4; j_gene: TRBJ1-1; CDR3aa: CASSLIDRYTEAFF; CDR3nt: TGTGCCAGCAGCCTCATCGACAGATACACTGAAGCTTTCTTT
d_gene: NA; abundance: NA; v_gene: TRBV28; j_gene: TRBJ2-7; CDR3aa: CATRGGLLYEQYF; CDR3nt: TGTGCCACGAGGGGGGGCCTCCTCTACGAGCAGTACTTC
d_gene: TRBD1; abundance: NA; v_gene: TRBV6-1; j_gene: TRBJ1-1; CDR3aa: CASRDGQGHTEAFF; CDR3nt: TGTGCCAGCAGAGACGGACAGGGGCACACTGAAGCTTTCTTT
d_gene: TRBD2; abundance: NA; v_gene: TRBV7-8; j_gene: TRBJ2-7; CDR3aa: CASSTLAGLTDEQYF; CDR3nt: TGTGCCAGCAGCACCCTAGCGGGTTTAACGGACGAGCAGTACTTC
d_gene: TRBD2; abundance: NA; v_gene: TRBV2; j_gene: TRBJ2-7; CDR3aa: CASSSSGMYEQYF; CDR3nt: TGTGCCAGCTCGTCTAGCGGGATGTACGAGCAGTACTTC
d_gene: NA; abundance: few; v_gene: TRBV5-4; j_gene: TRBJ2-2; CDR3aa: CASSSRTASGFTGELFF; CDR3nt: TGTGCCAGCAGCTCAAGGACGGCCAGCGGTTTCACCGGGGAGCTGTTTTTT
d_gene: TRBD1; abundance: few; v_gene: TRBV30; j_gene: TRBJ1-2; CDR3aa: CAWSRNRGNYGYTF; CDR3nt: TGTGCCTGGAGTAGAAACAGGGGGAACTATGGCTACACCTTC
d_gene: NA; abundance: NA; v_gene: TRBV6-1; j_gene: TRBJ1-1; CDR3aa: CASRLEGSSTEAFF; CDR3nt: TGTGCCAGCCGCCTTGAAGGGAGTAGCACTGAAGCTTTCTTT
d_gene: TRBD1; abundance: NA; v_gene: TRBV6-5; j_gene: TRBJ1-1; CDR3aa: CASSSDRGNTEAFF; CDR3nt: TGTGCCAGCAGTTCGGACAGGGGGAACACTGAAGCTTTCTTT
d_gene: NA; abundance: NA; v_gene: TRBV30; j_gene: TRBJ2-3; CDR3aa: CAWSVLSGTYTDTQYF; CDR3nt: TGTGCCTGGAGTGTCCTTTCCGGGACATACACAGATACGCAGTATTTT
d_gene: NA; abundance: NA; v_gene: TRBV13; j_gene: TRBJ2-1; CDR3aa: CASSQRLHYNEQFF; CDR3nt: TGTGCCAGCAGCCAACGACTACACTACAATGAGCAGTTCTTC
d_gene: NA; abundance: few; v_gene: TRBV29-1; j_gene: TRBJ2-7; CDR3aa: CSVERGSLGNYEQYF; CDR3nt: TGCAGCGTTGAACGCGGGTCTTTAGGGAACTACGAGCAGTACTTC
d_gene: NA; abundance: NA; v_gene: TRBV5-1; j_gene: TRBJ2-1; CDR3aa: CASSLRGTYNEQFF; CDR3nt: TGCGCCAGCAGCTTGCGCGGGACCTACAATGAGCAGTTCTTC
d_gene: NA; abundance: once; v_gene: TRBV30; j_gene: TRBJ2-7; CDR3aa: CAWSVGRGDSYEQYF; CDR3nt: TGTGCCTGGAGTGTAGGTCGGGGAGACTCCTACGAGCAGTACTTC
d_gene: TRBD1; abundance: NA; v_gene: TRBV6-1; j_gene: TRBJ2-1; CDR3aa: CASRERGGRYNEQFF; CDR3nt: TGTGCCAGCAGGGAACGAGGGGGCAGGTACAATGAGCAGTTCTTC
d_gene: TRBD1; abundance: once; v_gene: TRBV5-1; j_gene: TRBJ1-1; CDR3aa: CASSSQGGDTEAFF; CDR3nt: TGCGCCAGCAGCTCACAGGGGGGGGACACTGAAGCTTTCTTT
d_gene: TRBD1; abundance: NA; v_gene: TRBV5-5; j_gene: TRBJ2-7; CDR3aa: CASRHYQGTGMVGYEQYF; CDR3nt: TGTGCCAGCAGGCACTACCAAGGGACAGGGATGGTGGGCTACGAGCAGTACTTC
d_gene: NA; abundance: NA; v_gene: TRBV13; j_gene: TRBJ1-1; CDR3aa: CASSPNRVHMNTEAFF; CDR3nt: TGTGCCAGCAGCCCCAACCGGGTCCACATGAACACTGAAGCTTTCTTT
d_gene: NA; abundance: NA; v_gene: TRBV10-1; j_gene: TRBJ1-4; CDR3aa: CASSESGATNEKLFF; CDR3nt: TGCGCCAGCAGTGAGTCCGGAGCAACTAATGAAAAACTGTTTTTT
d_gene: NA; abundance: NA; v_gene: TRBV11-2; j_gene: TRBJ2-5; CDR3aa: CASSLDIVETQYF; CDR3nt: TGTGCCAGCAGCTTAGATATTGTGGAGACCCAGTACTTC
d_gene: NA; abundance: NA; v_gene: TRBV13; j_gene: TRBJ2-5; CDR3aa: CASSFLGRDQETQYF; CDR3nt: TGTGCCAGCAGCTTTCTCGGCAGGGACCAAGAGACCCAGTACTTC
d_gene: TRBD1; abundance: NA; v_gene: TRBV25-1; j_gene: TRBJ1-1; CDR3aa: CASSGYRGTEAFF; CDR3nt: TGTGCCAGCAGTGGGTACAGGGGTACTGAAGCTTTCTTT
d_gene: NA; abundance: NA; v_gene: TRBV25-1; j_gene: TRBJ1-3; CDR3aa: CASSDPTGGNTIYF; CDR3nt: TGTGCCAGCAGTGATCCGACAGGCGGAAACACCATATATTTT
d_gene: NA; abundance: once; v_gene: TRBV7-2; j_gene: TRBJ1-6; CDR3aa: CASSLVSRGSLNSPLHF; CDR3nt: TGTGCCAGCAGCTTAGTATCTCGGGGGAGTCTAAATTCACCCCTCCACTTT
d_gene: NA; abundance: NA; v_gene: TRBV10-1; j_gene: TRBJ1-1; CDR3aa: CASRDTLNTEAFF; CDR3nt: TGCGCCAGCAGGGACACTCTGAACACTGAAGCTTTCTTT
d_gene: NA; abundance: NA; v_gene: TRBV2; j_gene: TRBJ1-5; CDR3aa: CASSEAQGPSNQPQHF; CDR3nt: TGTGCCAGCAGTGAAGCGCAGGGTCCGTCCAATCAGCCCCAGCATTTT
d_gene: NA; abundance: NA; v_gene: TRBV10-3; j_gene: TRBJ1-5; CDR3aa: CASRVEFNQPQHF; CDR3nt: TGTGCCTCCAGGGTGGAATTCAATCAGCCCCAGCATTTT
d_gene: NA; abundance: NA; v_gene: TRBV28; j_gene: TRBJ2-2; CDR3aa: CASSNRNTGELFF; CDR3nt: TGTGCCAGCAGTAACAGGAACACCGGGGAGCTGTTTTTT
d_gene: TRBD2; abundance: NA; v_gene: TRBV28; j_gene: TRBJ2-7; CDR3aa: CASSSLSSGTYEQYF; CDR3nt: TGTGCCAGCAGTTCCCTTTCTAGCGGAACCTACGAGCAGTACTTC
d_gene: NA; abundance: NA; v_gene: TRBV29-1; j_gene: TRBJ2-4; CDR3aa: CSVVAGLAKNIQYF; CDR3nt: TGCAGCGTTGTAGCCGGACTAGCCAAAAACATTCAGTACTTC
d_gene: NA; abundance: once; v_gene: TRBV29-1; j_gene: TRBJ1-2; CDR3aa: CSVEQGTYGYTF; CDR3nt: TGCAGCGTTGAACAGGGAACCTATGGCTACACCTTC
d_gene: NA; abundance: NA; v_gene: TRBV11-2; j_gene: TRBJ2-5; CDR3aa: CASSLSSGSLETQYF; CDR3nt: TGTGCCAGCAGCTTAAGTAGCGGTTCTTTGGAGACCCAGTACTTC
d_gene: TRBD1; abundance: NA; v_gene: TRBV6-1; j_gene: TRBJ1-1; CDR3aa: CASSERDRGLAFF; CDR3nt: TGTGCCAGCAGTGAAAGGGACAGGGGGCTGGCTTTCTTT
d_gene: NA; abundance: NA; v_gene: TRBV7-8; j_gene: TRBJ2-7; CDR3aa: CASSLGLDEQYF; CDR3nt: TGTGCCAGCAGCTTAGGTTTAGACGAGCAGTACTTC
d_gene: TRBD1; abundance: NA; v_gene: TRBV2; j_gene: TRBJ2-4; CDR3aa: CASSGGDRKNIQYF; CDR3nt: TGTGCCAGCAGTGGGGGGGACAGGAAAAACATTCAGTACTTC
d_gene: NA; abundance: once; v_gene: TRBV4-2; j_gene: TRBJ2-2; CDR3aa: CASSQNWRLNTGELFF; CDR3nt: TGTGCCAGCAGCCAGAACTGGAGATTAAACACCGGGGAGCTGTTTTTT